This TCR beta chain appears in the sequencing data of a study of T cells after posttransplantation cyclophosphamide (dated by TCRdb to the mid-2010s). Regarding the study in general: Using TRB sequencing, the study followed how the T cell repertoire reconstituted after myeloablative bone marrow transplantation in which posttransplantation cyclophosphamide served as GVHD prophylaxis. Samples from about 37 PTCy-treated patients and approximately 15 related bone marrow donors of those patients were subjected to antigen receptor sequencing. Blood from all 34 PTCy patients who had 1-year posttransplant specimens underwent TRB sequencing. In 3 patients, TRB sequencing was also performed on up to 3 more blood samples taken 2 to 5.2 years after transplant, and in several patients, pretransplant blood was also TRB-sequenced. TRA and TRB clonality were tightly correlated in 9 or 10 samples, so subsequent TCR analyses focused on TRB only. Public TRB sequences were searched against a database of over 3,600 sequences associated with responses to pathogens, tumor antigens, self-antigens and alloantigens.

Results and caveats for the whole study, not just this receptor: Donor-recipient similarity was low at 1-2 months but rose over the first year, and later blood repertoires were often dominated by donor CD8+ memory clones. Across 45 patients, recipient CMV seropositivity and CMV reactivation were highly associated with TRB clonality; PTCy diversity was similar to CNI/methotrexate controls. The TRB repertoires of T cells infiltrating skin or the GI tract showed only limited overlap with the TRB repertoires found in blood.

Genomic DNA was used for TRB sequencing, which was performed with the immunoSEQ assay at survey resolution or with the hsTCRB kit. On the authors' methods: The immunoSEQ software handled initial read processing, and the LymphoSeq R package was used for repertoire analyses. Clonality was calculated as 1 minus normalized Shannon entropy, and the Gini coefficient was also calculated for each TRB dataset. To infer phenotypes in unsorted samples, TRB sequences from sorted subsets of the recipient or donor were mapped onto the unsorted samples of the same recipient. What TCRdb holds here is the immuneACCESS table cut down to in-frame rearrangements. Part of the clones is not present; checked against another copy, under half of the missing clones reflect an unresolved V gene, and the others are unexplained. V and J calls and clone size are those listed in that table; D and trimming were worked out from the DNA. The table shows 44,000 or so clones here, with no singletons. 2.2% of the sample lies in the top ten.

This clone was picked up many times. No cognate antigen has been identified for it. No base qualities exist here, and no much larger clone lies one base off it. The germline V gene (reference sequence) yields SGHKS for CDR1 and YYEKEE for CDR2. The CDR3 sequence holds 15 residues, the cysteine and phenylalanine included. The entry retains the CDR3 DNA only, 45 bases that are in frame from base 1. V lost 2 bases and J lost 4 bases, and the count of bases not matched to a germline gene is 8. Peripheral blood samples were provided by related bone marrow donors on the day of marrow donation. Mononuclear cells from peripheral blood and bone marrow were separated by Ficoll-Hypaque density centrifugation and then cryopreserved.

This receptor was identified in a man aged 35-49 years in good health, CMV-negative, and a related stem cell transplant donor. The sample taken for sequencing was PBMCs. The chain couples TRBV5-5 to TRBJ1-1; 7 central nucleotides agree with TRBD1. The DNA sequence is TGTGCCAGCAGCTTCTCAGGGGGTGGCCTCACTGAAGCTTTCTTT. Translated, this gives CASSFSGGGLTEAFF.